These T cell receptor beta chains were read from a single sample in a study of blood T cell repertoires in COVID-19. Measured with immunoSEQ multiplex PCR; TCRdb has only the in-frame clones, and not every one. The table lists 300,000 to 350,000 clones, just under 90% of them singletons. What was sequenced was PBMCs or T cells enriched from blood (not recorded which). The receptors derive from a woman aged 30 to 39 who had recovered from COVID-19. The CDR3 runs from the conserved cysteine through the conserved F or W. D genes are given only for firm matches. The size field is filled for only some rows; it gives once, few, many or a size class.

d_gene,v_gene,j_gene,abundance,CDR3aa,CDR3nt
TRBD1,TRBV27,TRBJ1-6,-,CASSRWQGAIGSPLHF,TGTGCCAGCAGTCGTTGGCAGGGGGCGATTGGTTCACCCCTCCACTTT
-,TRBV2,TRBJ1-5,-,CASSGAQAENQPQHF,TGTGCCAGCAGTGGCGCACAGGCGGAGAATCAGCCCCAGCATTTT
-,TRBV9,TRBJ2-7,-,CASSVDSGEYGEQYF,TGTGCCAGCAGCGTAGATAGCGGAGAATATGGAGAGCAGTACTTC
-,TRBV6-5,TRBJ1-1,-,CASRNLQGTEAFF,TGTGCCAGCAGAAATCTACAGGGAACTGAAGCTTTCTTT
-,TRBV11-2,TRBJ2-1,-,CASSYVLANNEQFF,TGTGCCAGCAGCTACGTATTAGCCAACAATGAGCAGTTCTTC
-,TRBV14,TRBJ1-2,-,CASSQDTLGWGVYGYTF,TGTGCCAGCAGCCAAGATACGTTGGGCTGGGGGGTCTATGGCTACACCTTC
-,TRBV19,TRBJ2-3,-,CASSQGGLAASTDTQYF,TGTGCCAGTAGCCAAGGGGGGCTAGCGGCCAGCACAGATACGCAGTATTTT
TRBD2,TRBV4-2,TRBJ2-5,once,CASSQEVVTSGRTKQETQYF,TGTGCCAGCAGCCAAGAGGTTGTGACTAGCGGGAGGACGAAACAAGAGACCCAGTACTTC
-,TRBV2,TRBJ2-3,-,CASGRLDLDTQYF,TGTGCCAGCGGACGACTAGATCTTGATACGCAGTATTTT
-,TRBV28,TRBJ1-5,few,CASSTPREDQPQHF,TGTGCCAGCAGCACCCCCAGGGAGGATCAGCCCCAGCATTTT
TRBD1,TRBV7-2,TRBJ1-6,-,CASSARDRWGALHF,TGTGCCAGCAGCGCACGGGACAGATGGGGGGCCCTCCACTTT
-,TRBV4-1,TRBJ2-5,-,CASSQGRRETQYF,TGCGCCAGCAGCCAGGGGCGCAGAGAGACCCAGTACTTC
-,TRBV4-2,TRBJ1-4,-,CASRTSDRGDEKLFF,TGTGCCAGCAGGACTTCGGACAGAGGAGATGAAAAACTGTTTTTT
-,TRBV5-1,TRBJ2-7,-,CASRLRQESYEQYF,TGCGCCAGCAGACTTAGACAGGAGTCCTACGAGCAGTACTTC